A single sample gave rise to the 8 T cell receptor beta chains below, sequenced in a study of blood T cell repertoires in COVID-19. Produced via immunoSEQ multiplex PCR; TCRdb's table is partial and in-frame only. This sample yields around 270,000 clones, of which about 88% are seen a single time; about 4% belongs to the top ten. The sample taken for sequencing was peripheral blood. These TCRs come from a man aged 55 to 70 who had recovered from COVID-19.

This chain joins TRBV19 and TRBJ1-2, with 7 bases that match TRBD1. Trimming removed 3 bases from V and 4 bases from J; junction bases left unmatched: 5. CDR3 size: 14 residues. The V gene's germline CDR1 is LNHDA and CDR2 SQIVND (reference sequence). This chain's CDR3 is CASSIRDRSYGYTF. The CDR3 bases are TGTGCCAGTAGTATCCGGGACAGAAGCTATGGCTACACCTTC.

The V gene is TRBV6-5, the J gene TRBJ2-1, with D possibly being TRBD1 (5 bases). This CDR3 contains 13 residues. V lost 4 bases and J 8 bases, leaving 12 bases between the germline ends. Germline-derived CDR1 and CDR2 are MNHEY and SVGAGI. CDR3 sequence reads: CASSSLVGHEQFF. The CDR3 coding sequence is TGTGCCAGCAGTTCCTTAGTGGGGCATGAGCAGTTCTTC.

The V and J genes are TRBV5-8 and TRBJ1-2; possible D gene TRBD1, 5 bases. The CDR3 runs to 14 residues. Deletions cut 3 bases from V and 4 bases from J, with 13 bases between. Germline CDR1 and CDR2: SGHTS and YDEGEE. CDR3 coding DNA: TGTGCCAGCAGCTCGCGGACATACGGCTATGGCTACACCTTC. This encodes CASSSRTYGYGYTF.

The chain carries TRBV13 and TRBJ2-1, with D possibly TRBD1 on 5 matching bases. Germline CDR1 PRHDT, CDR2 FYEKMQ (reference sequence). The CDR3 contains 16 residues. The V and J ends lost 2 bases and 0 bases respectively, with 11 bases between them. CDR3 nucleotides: TGTGCCAGCAGCTTACCGACAGAGAGCTCCTACAATGAGCAGTTCTTC. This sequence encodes CASSLPTESSYNEQFF.

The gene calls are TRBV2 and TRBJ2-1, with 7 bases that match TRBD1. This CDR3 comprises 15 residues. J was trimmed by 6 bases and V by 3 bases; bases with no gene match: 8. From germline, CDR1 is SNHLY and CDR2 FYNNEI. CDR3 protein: CASSDEGAIGNEQFF. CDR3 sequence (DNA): TGTGCCAGCAGTGACGAGGGGGCGATCGGCAATGAGCAGTTCTTC.

CDR3 region: CASSLAFGRSYEQYF. The CDR3 region has the DNA TGTGCCAGCAGCTTAGCGTTTGGGAGATCCTACGAGCAGTACTTC. This chain uses TRBV7-9 with TRBJ2-7, with a tentative D call TRBD2 (5 bases). Germline-derived CDR1 and CDR2 are SEHNR and FQNEAQ (reference sequence). Trimming shortened V by 0 bases and J by 1 base, and 10 bases separated the two germline ends. The CDR3 has 15 amino acids.

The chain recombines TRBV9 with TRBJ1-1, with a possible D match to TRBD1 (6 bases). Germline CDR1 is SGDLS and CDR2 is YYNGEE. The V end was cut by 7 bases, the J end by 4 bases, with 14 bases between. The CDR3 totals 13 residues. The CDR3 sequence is CASGFTGSTEAFF. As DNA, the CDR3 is TGTGCCAGCGGATTTACAGGGTCCACTGAAGCTTTCTTT.

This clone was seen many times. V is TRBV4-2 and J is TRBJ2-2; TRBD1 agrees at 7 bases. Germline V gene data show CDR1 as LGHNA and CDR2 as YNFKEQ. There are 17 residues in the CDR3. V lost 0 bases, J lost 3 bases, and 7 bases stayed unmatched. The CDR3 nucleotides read TGTGCCAGCAGCCAAGATTGGTCAGGGGGATACACCGGGGAGCTGTTTTTT. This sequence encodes CASSQDWSGGYTGELFF.